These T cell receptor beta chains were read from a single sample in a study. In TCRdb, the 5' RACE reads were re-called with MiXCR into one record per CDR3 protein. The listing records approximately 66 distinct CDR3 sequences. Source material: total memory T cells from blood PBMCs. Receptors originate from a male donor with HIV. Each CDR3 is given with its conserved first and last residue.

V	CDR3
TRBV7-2	CASSLGRSLVGEAFF
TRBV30	CAWGSDRFSGNTIYF
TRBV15	CATSRDGIGLAFF
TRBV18	CASSPLDGSDTQYF
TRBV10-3	CAISGLYYNEQFF
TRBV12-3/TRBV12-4	CASVRDRHYNEQFF
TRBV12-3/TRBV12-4	CASTSDRATEAFF
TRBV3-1	CASSQGNQPQHF
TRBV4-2	CASSQEGRLLSGNTIYF
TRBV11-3	CASSLDGQGGDTEAFF
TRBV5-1	CASSLGTSAGYNEQFF
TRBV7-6	CASSALFNQPQHF
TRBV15	CATSRGLGVNNEQFF
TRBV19	CASRNERGNTEAFF
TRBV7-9	CASSLPQGSGYTF
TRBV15	CATSRDMTGAHSYNEQFF
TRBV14	CASSQALYYNEQFF
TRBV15	CDTSRDMTGAHSYNEQFF
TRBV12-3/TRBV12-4	CASSPGRNEKLFF
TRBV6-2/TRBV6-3	CASSYRQGTTEAFF
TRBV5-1	CASSLGAGGPSDEQFF
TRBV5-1	CASSVSRGAEETQYF
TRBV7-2	CASTRGGGPQNEQFF
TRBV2	CASSENAAATYGYTF
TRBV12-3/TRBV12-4	CASSWGQALGTEAFF